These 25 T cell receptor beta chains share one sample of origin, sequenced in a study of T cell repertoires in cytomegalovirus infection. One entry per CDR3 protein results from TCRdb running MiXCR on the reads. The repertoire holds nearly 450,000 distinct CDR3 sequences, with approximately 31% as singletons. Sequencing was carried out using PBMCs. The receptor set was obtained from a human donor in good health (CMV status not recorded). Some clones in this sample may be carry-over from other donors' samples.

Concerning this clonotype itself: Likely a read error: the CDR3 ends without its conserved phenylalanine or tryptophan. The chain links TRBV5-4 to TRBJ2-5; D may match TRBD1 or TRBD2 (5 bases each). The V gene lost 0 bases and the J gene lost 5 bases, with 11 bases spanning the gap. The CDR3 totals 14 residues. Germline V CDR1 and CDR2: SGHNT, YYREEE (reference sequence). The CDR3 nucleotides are TGTGCCAGCAGCTTGGGGGGGAGTGAGGAGACCCAGTACTAC. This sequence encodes CASSLGGSEETQYY.

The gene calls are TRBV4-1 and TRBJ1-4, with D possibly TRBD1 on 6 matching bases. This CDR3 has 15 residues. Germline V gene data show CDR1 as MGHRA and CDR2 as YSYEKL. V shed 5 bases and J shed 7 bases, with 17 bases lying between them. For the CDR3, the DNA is TGCGCCAGCAGCTCGCTTCAGGGGAACGGTGAAAAACTGTTTTTT. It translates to CASSSLQGNGEKLFF.

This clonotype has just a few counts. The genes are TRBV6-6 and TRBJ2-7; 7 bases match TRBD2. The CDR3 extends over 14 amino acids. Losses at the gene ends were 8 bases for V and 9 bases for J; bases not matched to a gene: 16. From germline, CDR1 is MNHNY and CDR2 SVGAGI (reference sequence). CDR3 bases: TGTGCCAGCGGACCCGGGACTAAAGGCGCGGGGCAGTACTTC. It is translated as CASGPGTKGAGQYF.

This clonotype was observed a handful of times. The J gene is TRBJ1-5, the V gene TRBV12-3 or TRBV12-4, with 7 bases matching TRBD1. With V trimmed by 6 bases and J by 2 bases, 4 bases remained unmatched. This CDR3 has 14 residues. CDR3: CASRAGGGNQPQHF. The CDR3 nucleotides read TGTGCCAGCAGAGCAGGGGGAGGCAATCAGCCCCAGCATTTT.

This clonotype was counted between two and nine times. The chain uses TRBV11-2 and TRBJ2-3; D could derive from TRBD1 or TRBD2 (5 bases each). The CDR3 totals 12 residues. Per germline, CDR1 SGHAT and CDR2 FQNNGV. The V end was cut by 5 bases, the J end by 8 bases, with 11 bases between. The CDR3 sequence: CASSRDRGTQYF. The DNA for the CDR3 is TGTGCCAGCAGCCGGGACCGTGGTACGCAGTATTTT.

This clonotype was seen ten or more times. The CDR3: CASSEGVRGARSTQYF. For the CDR3, the DNA is TGTGCCAGCAGTGAAGGGGTCAGGGGAGCCCGAAGTACGCAGTATTTT. The gene calls are TRBV6-1 and TRBJ2-3, with D possibly matching TRBD1 (6 bases). Germline V lookup: CDR1 MNHNS, CDR2 SASEGT. The length of the CDR3 is 16 residues. Between the trimmed V and J ends, which lost 1 base and 8 bases, there was a span of 19 bases.

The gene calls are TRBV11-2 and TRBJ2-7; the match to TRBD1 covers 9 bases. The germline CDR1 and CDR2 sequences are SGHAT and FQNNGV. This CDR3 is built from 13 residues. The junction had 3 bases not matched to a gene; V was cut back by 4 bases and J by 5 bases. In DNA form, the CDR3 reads TGTGCCAGCAGCTCCCGGGACAGGGACGAGCAGTACTTC. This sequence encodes CASSSRDRDEQYF.

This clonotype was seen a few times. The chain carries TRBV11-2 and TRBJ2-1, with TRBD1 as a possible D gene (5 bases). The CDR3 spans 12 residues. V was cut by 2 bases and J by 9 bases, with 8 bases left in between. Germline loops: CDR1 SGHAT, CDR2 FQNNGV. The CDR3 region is CASSLQGGEQFF. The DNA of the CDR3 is TGTGCCAGCAGCTTACAGGGCGGTGAGCAGTTCTTC. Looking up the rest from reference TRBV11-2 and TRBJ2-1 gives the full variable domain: EAGVAQSPRYKIIEKRQSVAFWCNPISGHATLYWYQQILGQGPKLLIQFQNNGVVDDSQLPKDRFSAERLKGVDSTLKIQPAKLEDSAVYLCASSLQGGEQFFGPGTRLTVL.

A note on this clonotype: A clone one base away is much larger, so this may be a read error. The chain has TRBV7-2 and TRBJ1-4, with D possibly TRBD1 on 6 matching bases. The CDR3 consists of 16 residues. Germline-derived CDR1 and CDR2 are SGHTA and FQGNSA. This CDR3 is CACSLADRFYNEKLFF. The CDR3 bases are TGTGCCTGCAGCTTAGCCGACAGGTTTTATAATGAAAAACTGTTTTTT.

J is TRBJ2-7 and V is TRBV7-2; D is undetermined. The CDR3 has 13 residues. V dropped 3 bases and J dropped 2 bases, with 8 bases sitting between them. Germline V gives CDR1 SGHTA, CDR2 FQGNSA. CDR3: CASSFHPAYEQYF. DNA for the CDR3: TGTGCCAGCAGCTTCCATCCCGCCTACGAGCAGTACTTC. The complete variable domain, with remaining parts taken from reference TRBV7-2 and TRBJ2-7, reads GAGVSQSPSNKVTEKGKDVELRCDPISGHTALYWYRQSLGQGLEFLIYFQGNSAPDKSGLPSDRFSAERTGGSVSTLTIQRTQQEDSAVYLCASSFHPAYEQYFGPGTRLTVT.

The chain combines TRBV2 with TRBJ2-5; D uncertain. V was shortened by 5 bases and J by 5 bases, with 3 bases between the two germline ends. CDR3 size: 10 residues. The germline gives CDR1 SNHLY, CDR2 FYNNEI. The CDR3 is CASSTETQYF. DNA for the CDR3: TGTGCCAGCAGTACTGAGACCCAGTACTTC.

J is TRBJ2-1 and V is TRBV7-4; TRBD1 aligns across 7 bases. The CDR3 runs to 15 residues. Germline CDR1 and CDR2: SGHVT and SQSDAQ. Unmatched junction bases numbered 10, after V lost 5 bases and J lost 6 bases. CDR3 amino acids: CASSHTGTDPNEQFF. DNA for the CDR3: TGTGCCAGCAGCCACACCGGGACAGACCCCAATGAGCAGTTCTTC.

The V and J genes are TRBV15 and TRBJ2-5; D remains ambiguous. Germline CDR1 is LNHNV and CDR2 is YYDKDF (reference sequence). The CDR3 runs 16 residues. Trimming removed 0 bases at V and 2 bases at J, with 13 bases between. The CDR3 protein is CATSRERTPVQETQYF. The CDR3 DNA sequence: TGTGCCACCAGCAGAGAACGAACGCCGGTACAAGAGACCCAGTACTTC.

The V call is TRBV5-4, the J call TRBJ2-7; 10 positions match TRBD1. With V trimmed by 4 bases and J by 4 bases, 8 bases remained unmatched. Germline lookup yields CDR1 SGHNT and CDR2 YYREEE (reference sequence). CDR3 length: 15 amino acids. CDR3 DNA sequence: TGTGCCAGCAGCCCCAGGGGACAGGGGTTGTACGAGCAGTACTTC. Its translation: CASSPRGQGLYEQYF.

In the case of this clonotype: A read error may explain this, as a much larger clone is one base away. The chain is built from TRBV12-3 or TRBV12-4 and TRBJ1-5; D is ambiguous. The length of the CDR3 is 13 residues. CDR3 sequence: CTSSFSTGQPQHF. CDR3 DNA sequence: TGTACCAGCAGTTTCTCTACGGGTCAGCCCCAGCATTTT.

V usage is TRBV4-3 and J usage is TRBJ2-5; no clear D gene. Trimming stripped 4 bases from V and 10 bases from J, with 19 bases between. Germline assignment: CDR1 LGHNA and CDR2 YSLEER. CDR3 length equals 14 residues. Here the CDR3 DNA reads TGCGCCAGCAGCCTGCGGACGAGGCCGTGGGTCCAGTACTTC. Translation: CASSLRTRPWVQYF.

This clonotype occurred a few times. This CDR3 reads CSVGGGPNEKLFF. The CDR3 region has the DNA TGCAGCGTTGGAGGGGGACCTAATGAAAAACTGTTTTTT. The V call is TRBV29-1, the J call TRBJ1-4, with D possibly matching TRBD1 (6 bases). The V end lost 4 bases, the J end lost 3 bases, and 9 bases lay between the germline ends. The CDR3 has 13 amino acids. Germline CDR1 and CDR2: SQVTM and ANQGSEA.

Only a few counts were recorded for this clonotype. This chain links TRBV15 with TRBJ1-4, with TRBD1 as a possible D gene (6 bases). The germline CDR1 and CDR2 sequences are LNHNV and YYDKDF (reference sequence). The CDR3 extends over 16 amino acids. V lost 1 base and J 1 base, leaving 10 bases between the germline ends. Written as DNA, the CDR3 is TGTGCCACCAGCAGAGTACCACAGGGAACTAATGAAAAACTGTTTTTT. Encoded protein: CATSRVPQGTNEKLFF.

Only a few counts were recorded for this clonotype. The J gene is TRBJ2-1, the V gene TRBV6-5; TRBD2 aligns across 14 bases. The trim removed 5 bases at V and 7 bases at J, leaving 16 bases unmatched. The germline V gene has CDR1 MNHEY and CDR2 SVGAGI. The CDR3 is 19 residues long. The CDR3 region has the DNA TGTGCCAGCAGTCGTAATCGACTAGCGGGGGGGCCTGAGCCTAATGAGCAGTTCTTC. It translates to CASSRNRLAGGPEPNEQFF.

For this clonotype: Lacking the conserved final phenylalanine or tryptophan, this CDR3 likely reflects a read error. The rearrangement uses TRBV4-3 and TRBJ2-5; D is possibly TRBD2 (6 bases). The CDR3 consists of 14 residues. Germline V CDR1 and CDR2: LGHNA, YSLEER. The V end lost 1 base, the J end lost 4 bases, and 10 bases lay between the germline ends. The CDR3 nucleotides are TGCGCCAGCAGCCAAGCCAGGCGGGGAGAGACCCAGTACTCC. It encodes CASSQARRGETQYS.

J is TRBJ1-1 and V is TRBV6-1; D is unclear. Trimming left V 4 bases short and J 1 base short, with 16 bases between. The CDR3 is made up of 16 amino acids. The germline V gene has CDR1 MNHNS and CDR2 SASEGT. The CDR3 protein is CASSVPQGRANTEAFF. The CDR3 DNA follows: TGTGCCAGCAGTGTCCCTCAAGGGCGAGCGAACACTGAAGCTTTCTTT.

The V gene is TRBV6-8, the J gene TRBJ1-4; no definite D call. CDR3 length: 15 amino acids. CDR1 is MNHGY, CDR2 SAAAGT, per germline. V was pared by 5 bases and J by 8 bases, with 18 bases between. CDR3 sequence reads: CASSNSESLAEKLFF. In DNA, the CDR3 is TGTGCCAGCAGTAATTCAGAGTCCCTGGCGGAAAAACTGTTTTTT.

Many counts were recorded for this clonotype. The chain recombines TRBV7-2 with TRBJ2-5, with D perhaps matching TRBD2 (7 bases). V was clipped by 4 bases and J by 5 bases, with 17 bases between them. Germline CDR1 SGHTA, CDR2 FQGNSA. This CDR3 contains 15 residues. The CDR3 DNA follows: TGTGCCAGCAGCTCCTCGGGGGGCGTGTTGGAGACCCAGTACTTC. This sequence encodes CASSSSGGVLETQYF.

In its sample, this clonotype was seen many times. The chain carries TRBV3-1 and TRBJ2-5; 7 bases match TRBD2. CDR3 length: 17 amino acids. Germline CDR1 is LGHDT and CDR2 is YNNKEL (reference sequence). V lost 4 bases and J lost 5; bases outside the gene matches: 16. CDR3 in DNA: TGTGCCAGCAGCCCCCATAGCGGGCTTAGCTTTTTGGAGACCCAGTACTTC. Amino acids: CASSPHSGLSFLETQYF.

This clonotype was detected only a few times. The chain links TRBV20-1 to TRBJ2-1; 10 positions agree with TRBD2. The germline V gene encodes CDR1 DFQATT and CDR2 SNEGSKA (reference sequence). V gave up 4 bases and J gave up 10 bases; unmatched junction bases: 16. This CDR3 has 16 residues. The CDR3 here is CSAKTGLATRTLEQFF. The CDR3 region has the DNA TGCAGTGCTAAAACGGGACTAGCGACTCGCACCCTCGAGCAGTTCTTC.